The following is a TCR beta chain sequence with its context. The data were taken from a study of blood T cell repertoires in COVID-19. Whole-study context: The study drew acute and convalescent COVID-19 samples from the United States, Italy and Spain. T cells, B-cell-depleted T cells, or PBMCs provided the cDNA or gDNA that served as material.

The germline gives CDR1 MNHEY, CDR2 SVGEGT. V was clipped by 5 bases and J by 6 bases; unmatched bases: 13. This CDR3 region has 18 residues. Study processing details: By means of reference gene primer amplification, nucleated cell counts were estimated. Method: immunoSEQ multiplex PCR; TCRdb's copy keeps in-frame clones and lacks some. V and J calls and clone size are those listed in that table; D and trimming were worked out from the DNA. Among over 100,000 clones, 87% were seen once, and the ten largest hold under 2.5%. V and J are TRBV6-2 or TRBV6-3 and TRBJ1-6, with TRBD1 matching over 10 bases. The sequenced sample consisted of peripheral blood. The sequence was collected from a man aged 50 to 59 with active COVID-19. The CDR3 DNA reads TGTGCCAGCAGTCTAGCGATTCAAGGGACAGGGGTTAATTCACCCCTCCACTTT. This sequence encodes CASSLAIQGTGVNSPLHF.